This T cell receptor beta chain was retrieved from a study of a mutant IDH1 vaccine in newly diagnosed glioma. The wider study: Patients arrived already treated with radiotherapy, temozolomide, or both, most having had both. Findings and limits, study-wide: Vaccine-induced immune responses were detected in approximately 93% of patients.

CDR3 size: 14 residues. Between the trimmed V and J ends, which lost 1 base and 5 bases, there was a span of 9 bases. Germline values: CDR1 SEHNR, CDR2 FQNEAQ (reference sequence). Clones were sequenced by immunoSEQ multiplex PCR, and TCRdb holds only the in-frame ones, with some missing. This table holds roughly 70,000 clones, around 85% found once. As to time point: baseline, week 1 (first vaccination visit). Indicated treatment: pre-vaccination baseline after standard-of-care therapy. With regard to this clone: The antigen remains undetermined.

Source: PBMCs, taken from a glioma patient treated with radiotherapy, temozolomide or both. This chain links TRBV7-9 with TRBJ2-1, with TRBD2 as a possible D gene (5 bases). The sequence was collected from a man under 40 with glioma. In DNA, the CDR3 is TGTGCCAGCAGCTTAGTATCCGGGAACAATGAGCAGTTCTTC. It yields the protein CASSLVSGNNEQFF.